The rows below give T cell receptor beta chains drawn from one sample of a study of T cells after yellow fever vaccination. One entry per CDR3 protein, called by TCRdb with MiXCR from the 5' RACE reads. The sample carries a few hundred thousand distinct CDR3 sequences, less than 20% recorded once. This specimen consisted of PBMCs, obtained 5 to 6 days after the first yellow fever vaccination. Source of these receptors: a man between 18 and 35 years old who received the YFV17D yellow fever vaccine. The CDR3 runs from the conserved cysteine through the conserved F or W. Fields, in order: J gene, clone size, CDR3 length, V gene, D gene, CDR3 protein, CDR3 DNA. D genes are given only for firm matches. Size is omitted from some rows. Given values are once, few, many or a class for expanded clones.

J: TRBJ1-2; size: .; length: 14; V: TRBV10-3; D: .; CDR3: CAISGGTASYGYTF; DNA: TGTGCCATCAGTGGGGGGACTGCCAGCTATGGCTACACCTTC
J: TRBJ1-5; size: few; length: 14; V: TRBV2; D: .; CDR3: CASSSTKSYQPQHF; DNA: TGTGCCAGTTCCTCTACGAAAAGCTATCAGCCCCAGCATTTT
J: TRBJ2-1; size: .; length: 13; V: TRBV29-1; D: TRBD1; CDR3: CSARDRMYNEQFF; DNA: TGCAGTGCTCGGGACAGGATGTACAATGAGCAGTTCTTC
J: TRBJ2-2; size: few; length: 15; V: TRBV5-1; D: .; CDR3: CASSLVVRLGGELFF; DNA: TGCGCCAGCAGCTTGGTAGTTCGACTCGGCGGGGAGCTGTTTTTT
J: TRBJ2-1; size: few; length: 14; V: TRBV28; D: .; CDR3: CASRGQRLRGEQFF; DNA: TGTGCCAGCAGGGGCCAGAGGCTCCGGGGGGAGCAGTTCTTC
J: TRBJ2-3; size: many; length: 16; V: TRBV12-3/TRBV12-4; D: TRBD2; CDR3: CASSPFTSGGRDTQYF; DNA: TGTGCCAGCAGTCCTTTTACTAGCGGCGGTCGGGATACGCAGTATTTT
J: TRBJ2-2; size: .; length: 14; V: TRBV11-1; D: TRBD1; CDR3: CASSQGQGAGELFF; DNA: TGTGCCAGCAGCCAGGGACAGGGAGCCGGGGAGCTGTTTTTT
J: TRBJ2-6; size: .; length: 15; V: TRBV5-1; D: .; CDR3: CASSRGDAGANVLTF; DNA: TGCGCCAGCAGCCGCGGTGATGCTGGGGCCAACGTCCTGACTTTC
J: TRBJ1-1; size: few; length: 11; V: TRBV5-6; D: .; CDR3: CASSWDTEAFF; DNA: TGTGCCAGCAGCTGGGACACTGAAGCTTTCTTT
J: TRBJ1-1; size: .; length: 13; V: TRBV7-8; D: .; CDR3: CASSGQLGPEAFF; DNA: TGTGCCAGCAGCGGGCAGTTGGGGCCTGAAGCTTTCTTT
J: TRBJ2-1; size: few; length: 16; V: TRBV5-1; D: TRBD2; CDR3: CASSTGGTNSYNEQFF; DNA: TGCGCCAGCAGCACCGGGGGGACGAACTCCTACAATGAGCAGTTCTTC
J: TRBJ1-3; size: .; length: 14; V: TRBV20-1; D: .; CDR3: CSARVRTRGNTIYF; DNA: TGCAGTGCTAGGGTCAGGACCAGAGGAAACACCATATATTTT
J: TRBJ1-1; size: few; length: 14; V: TRBV12-3/TRBV12-4; D: .; CDR3: CASRRGGGDTEAFF; DNA: TGTGCCAGCAGACGAGGAGGCGGGGACACTGAAGCTTTCTTT
J: TRBJ2-5; size: .; length: 15; V: TRBV5-6; D: TRBD2; CDR3: CASSGAGGPRETQYF; DNA: TGTGCCAGCAGCGGAGCGGGGGGGCCAAGAGAGACCCAGTACTTC
J: TRBJ2-1; size: .; length: 13; V: TRBV4-3; D: .; CDR3: CASSQDWGREQFF; DNA: TGCGCCAGCAGCCAAGATTGGGGACGGGAGCAGTTCTTC
J: TRBJ1-1; size: .; length: 13; V: TRBV7-9; D: .; CDR3: CASLSFVVPEAFF; DNA: TGTGCCAGCTTGAGTTTTGTCGTTCCTGAAGCTTTCTTT
J: TRBJ1-4; size: few; length: 17; V: TRBV19; D: .; CDR3: CASSIYGRSSTNEKLFF; DNA: TGTGCCAGTAGTATCTACGGCAGAAGTTCAACTAATGAAAAACTGTTTTTT
J: TRBJ2-5; size: few; length: 19; V: TRBV27; D: TRBD2; CDR3: CASSSRTPLAGALSETQYF; DNA: TGTGCCAGCAGTTCCCGAACCCCACTAGCGGGGGCGCTAAGCGAGACCCAGTACTTC
J: TRBJ2-6; size: many; length: 17; V: TRBV5-1; D: .; CDR3: CASSLTGFASGANVLTF; DNA: TGCGCCAGCAGCTTGACAGGGTTCGCTTCTGGGGCCAACGTCCTGACTTTC
J: TRBJ2-5; size: .; length: 13; V: TRBV4-3; D: .; CDR3: CASSQSRQETQYF; DNA: TGCGCCAGCAGCCAAAGCAGGCAAGAGACCCAGTACTTC
J: TRBJ1-5; size: .; length: 14; V: TRBV6-5; D: TRBD1; CDR3: CASSYSQGTGPQHF; DNA: TGTGCCAGCAGTTACTCACAGGGGACCGGGCCCCAGCATTTT
J: TRBJ2-3; size: .; length: 16; V: TRBV5-1; D: .; CDR3: CASSLVARTSTDTQYF; DNA: TGCGCCAGCAGCTTGGTCGCCAGGACTAGCACAGATACGCAGTATTTT
J: TRBJ2-5; size: few; length: 18; V: TRBV12-3/TRBV12-4; D: .; CDR3: CASSFVGRLGAGWETQYF; DNA: TGTGCCAGCAGTTTTGTCGGAAGGCTGGGGGCGGGCTGGGAGACCCAGTACTTC
J: TRBJ1-4; size: few; length: 16; V: TRBV21-1; D: .; CDR3: CASSHSPEGSNEKLFF; DNA: TGTGCCAGCAGCCATTCCCCGGAGGGGTCTAATGAAAAACTGTTTTTT
J: TRBJ1-2; size: .; length: 17; V: TRBV28; D: .; CDR3: CASNIRRGGPYYGGYTF; DNA: TGTGCCAGCAATATCCGTCGCGGGGGGCCCTACTATGGGGGCTACACCTTC
J: TRBJ2-5; size: few; length: 14; V: TRBV7-8; D: .; CDR3: CASSQRTAGETQYF; DNA: TGTGCCAGCAGCCAGAGGACAGCCGGAGAGACCCAGTACTTC
J: TRBJ1-4; size: few; length: 14; V: TRBV12-3/TRBV12-4; D: TRBD1; CDR3: CASSFGQGEEKLFF; DNA: TGTGCCAGCAGTTTCGGACAGGGGGAGGAAAAACTGTTTTTT
J: TRBJ1-3; size: .; length: 15; V: TRBV10-3; D: .; CDR3: CAISDTGKTGNTIYF; DNA: TGTGCCATCAGTGACACCGGGAAAACTGGAAACACCATATATTTT
J: TRBJ2-1; size: .; length: 13; V: TRBV4-3; D: TRBD1; CDR3: CASSDYRGNEQFF; DNA: TGCGCCAGCAGCGATTACAGGGGCAATGAGCAGTTCTTC
J: TRBJ2-2; size: .; length: 16; V: TRBV11-2; D: .; CDR3: CASNGGGGMPAGELFF; DNA: TGTGCCAGCAACGGGGGAGGGGGAATGCCCGCCGGGGAGCTGTTTTTT
J: TRBJ1-6; size: .; length: 14; V: TRBV7-3; D: .; CDR3: CASSLLARDSPLHF; DNA: TGTGCCAGCAGCTTACTCGCCCGGGATTCACCCCTCCACTTT
J: TRBJ2-1; size: .; length: 14; V: TRBV7-2; D: .; CDR3: CASRGTQVWYEQFF; DNA: TGTGCCAGCAGGGGGACCCAGGTCTGGTATGAGCAGTTCTTC
J: TRBJ1-3; size: few; length: 12; V: TRBV18; D: .; CDR3: CASSPSGDTIYF; DNA: TGTGCCAGCTCACCTTCGGGGGACACCATATATTTT
J: TRBJ2-7; size: few; length: 13; V: TRBV18; D: .; CDR3: CASSPPNVYEQYF; DNA: TGTGCCAGCTCACCACCGAACGTCTACGAGCAGTACTTC
J: TRBJ2-7; size: few; length: 12; V: TRBV20-1; D: .; CDR3: CSAREGANEQYF; DNA: TGCAGTGCTAGAGAGGGGGCCAACGAGCAGTACTTC
J: TRBJ1-1; size: many; length: 14; V: TRBV7-2; D: .; CDR3: CASSLTRWSTEAFF; DNA: TGTGCCAGCAGCTTAACGAGGTGGAGCACTGAAGCTTTCTTT
J: TRBJ2-5; size: .; length: 15; V: TRBV11-2; D: .; CDR3: CASSLSGQSQETQYF; DNA: TGTGCCAGCAGCTTAAGTGGGCAGAGTCAAGAGACCCAGTACTTC
J: TRBJ2-3; size: .; length: 14; V: TRBV7-2; D: TRBD2; CDR3: CASSPGGTADTQYF; DNA: TGTGCCAGCAGCCCGGGGGGGACTGCAGATACGCAGTATTTT
J: TRBJ2-3; size: many; length: 15; V: TRBV3-1; D: .; CDR3: CASSQGNRASDTQYF; DNA: TGTGCCAGCAGCCAAGGAAACAGGGCCTCAGATACGCAGTATTTT
J: TRBJ2-1; size: .; length: 15; V: TRBV20-1; D: TRBD2; CDR3: CSARRFSGGANEQFF; DNA: TGCAGTGCTAGGAGGTTTAGCGGGGGGGCGAATGAGCAGTTCTTC
J: TRBJ1-5; size: few; length: 14; V: TRBV6-2/TRBV6-3; D: TRBD1; CDR3: CASTQGGGNQPQHF; DNA: TGTGCCAGCACCCAAGGGGGCGGCAATCAGCCCCAGCATTTT
J: TRBJ2-5; size: once; length: 16; V: TRBV4-3; D: TRBD1; CDR3: CASSQDVAGGQETQYF; DNA: TGCGCCAGCAGCCAAGATGTGGCAGGGGGACAAGAGACCCAGTACTTC
J: TRBJ1-6; size: .; length: 14; V: TRBV3-1; D: .; CDR3: CASSQQSENSPLHF; DNA: TGTGCCAGCAGCCAACAGTCGGAAAATTCACCCCTCCACTTT
J: TRBJ2-1; size: few; length: 17; V: TRBV25-1; D: TRBD2; CDR3: CASSGVPGGRWYNEQFF; DNA: TGTGCCAGCAGTGGAGTCCCGGGGGGGCGATGGTACAATGAGCAGTTCTTC
J: TRBJ2-5; size: .; length: 15; V: TRBV29-1; D: .; CDR3: CSVEMGERHQETQYF; DNA: TGCAGCGTTGAGATGGGTGAGCGGCACCAAGAGACCCAGTACTTC
J: TRBJ2-3; size: .; length: 16; V: TRBV19; D: TRBD2; CDR3: CASSILGGGAIDTQYF; DNA: TGTGCCAGTAGTATCCTTGGCGGGGGGGCCATAGATACGCAGTATTTT
J: TRBJ2-5; size: .; length: 11; V: TRBV6-5; D: .; CDR3: CAAGVRETQYF; DNA: TGTGCCGCAGGGGTTCGAGAGACCCAGTACTTC
J: TRBJ2-5; size: few; length: 18; V: TRBV10-3; D: TRBD2; CDR3: CAIGEDNLTSGERETQYF; DNA: TGTGCCATCGGTGAGGACAACCTGACTAGCGGGGAGCGCGAGACCCAGTACTTC
J: TRBJ2-1; size: .; length: 14; V: TRBV5-4; D: TRBD1; CDR3: CASSGGQGFYEQFF; DNA: TGTGCCAGCAGCGGGGGACAGGGCTTCTATGAGCAGTTCTTC
J: TRBJ2-3; size: few; length: 14; V: TRBV10-2; D: TRBD2; CDR3: CASGGLAGADTQYF; DNA: TGCGCCAGCGGGGGACTAGCGGGCGCAGATACGCAGTATTTT
J: TRBJ2-5; size: .; length: 10; V: TRBV29-1; D: .; CDR3: CSVGWETQYF; DNA: TGCAGCGTTGGGTGGGAGACCCAGTACTTC